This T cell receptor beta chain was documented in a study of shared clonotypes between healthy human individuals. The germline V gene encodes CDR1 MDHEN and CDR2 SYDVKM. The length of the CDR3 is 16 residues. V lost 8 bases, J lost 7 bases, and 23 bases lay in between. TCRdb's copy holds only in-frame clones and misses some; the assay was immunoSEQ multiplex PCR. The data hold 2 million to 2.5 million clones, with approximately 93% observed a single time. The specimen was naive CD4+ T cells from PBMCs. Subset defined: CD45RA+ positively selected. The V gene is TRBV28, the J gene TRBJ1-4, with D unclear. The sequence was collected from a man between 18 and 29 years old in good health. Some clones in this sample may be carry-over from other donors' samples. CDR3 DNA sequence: TGTGCCAGCCTTTCGACAATACCCAGCGGAGGTGAAAAACTGTTTTTT. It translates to CASLSTIPSGGEKLFF. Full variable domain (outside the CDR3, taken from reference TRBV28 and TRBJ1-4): DVKVTQSSRYLVKRTGEKVFLECVQDMDHENMFWYRQDPGLGLRLIYFSYDVKMKEKGDIPEGYSVSREKKERFSLILESASTNQTSMYLCASLSTIPSGGEKLFFGSGTQLSVL.